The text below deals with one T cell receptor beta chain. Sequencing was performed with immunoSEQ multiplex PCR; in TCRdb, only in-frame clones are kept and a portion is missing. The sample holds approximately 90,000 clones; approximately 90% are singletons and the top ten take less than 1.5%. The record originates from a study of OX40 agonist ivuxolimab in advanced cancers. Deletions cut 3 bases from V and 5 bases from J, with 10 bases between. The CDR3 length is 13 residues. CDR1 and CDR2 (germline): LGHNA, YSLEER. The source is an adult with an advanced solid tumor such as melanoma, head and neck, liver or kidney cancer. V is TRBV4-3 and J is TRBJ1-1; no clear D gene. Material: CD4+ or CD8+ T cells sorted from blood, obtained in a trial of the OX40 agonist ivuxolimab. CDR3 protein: CASSQGGWTEAFF. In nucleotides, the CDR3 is TGCGCCAGCAGCCAGGGTGGGTGGACTGAAGCTTTCTTT.